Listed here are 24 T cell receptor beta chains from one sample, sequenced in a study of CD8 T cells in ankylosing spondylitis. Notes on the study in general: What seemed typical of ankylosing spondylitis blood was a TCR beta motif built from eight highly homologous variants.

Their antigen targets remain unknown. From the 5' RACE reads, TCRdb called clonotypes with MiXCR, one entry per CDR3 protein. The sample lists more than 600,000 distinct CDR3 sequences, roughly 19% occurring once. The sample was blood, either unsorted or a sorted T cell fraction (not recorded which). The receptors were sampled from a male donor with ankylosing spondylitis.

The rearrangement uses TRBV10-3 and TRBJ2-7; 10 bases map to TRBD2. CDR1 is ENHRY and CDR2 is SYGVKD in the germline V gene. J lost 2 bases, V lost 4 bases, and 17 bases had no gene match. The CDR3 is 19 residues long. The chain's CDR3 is CAISGQEPQLAGHPYEQYF. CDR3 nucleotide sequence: TGTGCCATCAGTGGACAGGAGCCGCAACTAGCGGGGCACCCCTACGAGCAGTACTTC.

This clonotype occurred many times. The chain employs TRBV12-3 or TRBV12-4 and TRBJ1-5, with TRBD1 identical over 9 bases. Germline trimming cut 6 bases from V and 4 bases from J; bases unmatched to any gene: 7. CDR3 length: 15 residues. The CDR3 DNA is TGTGCCAGCAGGGTGGGACAGGGTGCGAATCAGCCCCAGCATTTT. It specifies CASRVGQGANQPQHF.

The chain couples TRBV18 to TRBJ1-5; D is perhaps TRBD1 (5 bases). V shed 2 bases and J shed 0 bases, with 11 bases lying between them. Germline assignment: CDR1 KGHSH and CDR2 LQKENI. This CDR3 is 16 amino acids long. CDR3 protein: CASSPGWGYSNQPQHF. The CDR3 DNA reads TGTGCCAGCTCACCAGGGTGGGGGTATAGCAATCAGCCCCAGCATTTT.

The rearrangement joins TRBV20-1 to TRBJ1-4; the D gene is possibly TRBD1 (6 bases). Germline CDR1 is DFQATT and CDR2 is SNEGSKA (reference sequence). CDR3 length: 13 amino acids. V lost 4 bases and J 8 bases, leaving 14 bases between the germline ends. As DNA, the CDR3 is TGCAGTGCTATCAAGGACAGCAAAGAAAAACTGTTTTTT. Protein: CSAIKDSKEKLFF.

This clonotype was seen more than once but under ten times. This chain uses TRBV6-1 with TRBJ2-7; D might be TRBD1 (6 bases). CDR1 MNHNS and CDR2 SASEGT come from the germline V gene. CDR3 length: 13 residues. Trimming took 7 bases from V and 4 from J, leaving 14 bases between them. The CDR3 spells CASKKTGPYEQYF. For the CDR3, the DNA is TGTGCCAGCAAAAAAACAGGGCCGTACGAGCAGTACTTC.

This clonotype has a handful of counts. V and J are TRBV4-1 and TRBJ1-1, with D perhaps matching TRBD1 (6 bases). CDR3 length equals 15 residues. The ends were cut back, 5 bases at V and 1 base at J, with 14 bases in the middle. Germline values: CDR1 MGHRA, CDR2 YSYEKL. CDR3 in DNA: TGCGCCAGCAGCTACCGGGACACCTCGAACACTGAAGCTTTCTTT. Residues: CASSYRDTSNTEAFF.

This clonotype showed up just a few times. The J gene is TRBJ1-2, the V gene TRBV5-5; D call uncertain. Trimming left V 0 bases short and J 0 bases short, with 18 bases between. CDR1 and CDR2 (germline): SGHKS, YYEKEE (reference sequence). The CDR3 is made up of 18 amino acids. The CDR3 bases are TGTGCCAGCAGCTTGGCCTCCCAGATCATAATAACTAACTATGGCTACACCTTC. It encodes CASSLASQIIITNYGYTF.

The CDR3 spells CASSPGRGLYNEQFF. The CDR3 coding sequence is TGTGCCAGCAGCCCGGGGAGGGGGCTGTACAATGAGCAGTTCTTC. The chain carries TRBV11-3 and TRBJ2-1, with D perhaps matching TRBD1 or TRBD2 (7 bases each). V lost 5 bases, J lost 4 bases, and 15 bases lay in between. Germline CDR1 is SGHNT and CDR2 is YENEEA. CDR3 length: 15 residues.

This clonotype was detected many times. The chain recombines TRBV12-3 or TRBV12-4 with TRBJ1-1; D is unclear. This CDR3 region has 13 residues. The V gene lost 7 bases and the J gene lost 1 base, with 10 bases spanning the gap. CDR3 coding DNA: TGTGCCAGCACTTCTCAGCAGAACACTGAAGCTTTCTTT. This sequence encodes CASTSQQNTEAFF.

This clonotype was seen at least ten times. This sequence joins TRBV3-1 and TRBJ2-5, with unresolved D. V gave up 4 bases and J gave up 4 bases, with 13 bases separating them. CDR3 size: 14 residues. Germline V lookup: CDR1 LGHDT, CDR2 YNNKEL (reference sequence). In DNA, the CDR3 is TGTGCCAGCAGCCCGAGACTGCCCCCAGAGACCCAGTACTTC. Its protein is CASSPRLPPETQYF.

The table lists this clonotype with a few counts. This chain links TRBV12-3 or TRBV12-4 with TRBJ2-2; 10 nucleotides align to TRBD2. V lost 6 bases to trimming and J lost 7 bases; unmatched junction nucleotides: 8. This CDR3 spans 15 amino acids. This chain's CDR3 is CASSLAGVVVGELFF. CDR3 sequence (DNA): TGTGCCAGCAGCCTAGCGGGAGTTGTAGTCGGGGAGCTGTTTTTT.

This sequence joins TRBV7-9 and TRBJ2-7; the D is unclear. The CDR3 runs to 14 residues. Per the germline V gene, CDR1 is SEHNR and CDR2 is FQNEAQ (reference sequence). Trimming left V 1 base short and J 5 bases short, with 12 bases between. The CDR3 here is CASSLDYTDHEQYF. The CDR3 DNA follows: TGTGCCAGCAGCTTAGATTACACAGATCACGAGCAGTACTTC.

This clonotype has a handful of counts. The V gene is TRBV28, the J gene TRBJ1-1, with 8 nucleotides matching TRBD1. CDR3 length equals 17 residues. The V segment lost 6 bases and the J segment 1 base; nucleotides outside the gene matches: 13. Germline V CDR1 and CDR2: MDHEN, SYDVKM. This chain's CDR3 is CASSSQGGYKGNTEAFF. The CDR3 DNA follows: TGTGCCAGCAGCTCACAGGGGGGCTATAAAGGGAACACTGAAGCTTTCTTT.

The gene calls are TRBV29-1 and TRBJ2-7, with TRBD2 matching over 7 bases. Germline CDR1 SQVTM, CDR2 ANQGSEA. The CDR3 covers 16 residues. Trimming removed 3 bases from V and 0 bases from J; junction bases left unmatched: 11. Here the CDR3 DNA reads TGCAGCGTTGATCTGGGGGTAGCGGGTACCTCCTACGAGCAGTACTTC. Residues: CSVDLGVAGTSYEQYF.

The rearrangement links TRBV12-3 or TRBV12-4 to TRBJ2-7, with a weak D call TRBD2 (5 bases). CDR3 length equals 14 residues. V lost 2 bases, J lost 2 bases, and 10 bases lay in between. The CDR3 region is CASSLRGYAYEQYF. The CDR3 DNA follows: TGTGCCAGCAGTTTACGAGGGTATGCCTACGAGCAGTACTTC.

The CDR3 DNA is TGTGCCAGCAGTAACGACCGAAATAGCAATCAGCCCCAGCATTTT. Amino acid sequence: CASSNDRNSNQPQHF. The chain couples TRBV7-9 to TRBJ1-5; no clear D gene. CDR1 and CDR2 from the germline V gene are SEHNR and FQNEAQ (reference sequence). Trimming stripped 6 bases from V and 0 bases from J, with 12 bases between. CDR3 size: 15 residues.

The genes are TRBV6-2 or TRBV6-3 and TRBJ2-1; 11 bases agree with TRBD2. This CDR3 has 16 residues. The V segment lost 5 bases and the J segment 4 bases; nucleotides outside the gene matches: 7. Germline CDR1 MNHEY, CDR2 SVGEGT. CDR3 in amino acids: CASSPLAGVMYNEQFF. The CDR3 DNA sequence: TGTGCCAGCAGTCCACTAGCGGGAGTAATGTACAATGAGCAGTTCTTC.

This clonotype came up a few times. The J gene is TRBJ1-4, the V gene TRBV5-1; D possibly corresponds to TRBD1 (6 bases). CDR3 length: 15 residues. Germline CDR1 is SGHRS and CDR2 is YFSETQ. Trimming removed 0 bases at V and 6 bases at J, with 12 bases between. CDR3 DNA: TGCGCCAGCAGCTTGGACAGGGCTTCCTATGAAAAACTGTTTTTT. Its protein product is CASSLDRASYEKLFF.

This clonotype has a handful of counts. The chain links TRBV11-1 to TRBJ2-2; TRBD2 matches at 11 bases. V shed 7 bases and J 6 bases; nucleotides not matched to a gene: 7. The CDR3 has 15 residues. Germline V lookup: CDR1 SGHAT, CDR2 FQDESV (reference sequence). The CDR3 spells CASTLGLAGSGELFF. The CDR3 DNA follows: TGTGCCAGCACCCTTGGACTAGCGGGTTCCGGGGAGCTGTTTTTT.

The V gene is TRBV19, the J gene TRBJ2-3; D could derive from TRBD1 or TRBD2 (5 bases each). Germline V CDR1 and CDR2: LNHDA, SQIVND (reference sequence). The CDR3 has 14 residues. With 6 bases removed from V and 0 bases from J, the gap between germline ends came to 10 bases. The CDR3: CASRTGRSTDTQYF. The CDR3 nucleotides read TGTGCCAGTAGGACGGGACGGAGCACAGATACGCAGTATTTT.

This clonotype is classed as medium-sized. This chain's CDR3 is CASRISGGPAYNEQFF. The CDR3 DNA sequence: TGTGCCAGCAGAATTAGTGGGGGGCCAGCCTACAATGAGCAGTTCTTC. The rearrangement uses TRBV12-3 or TRBV12-4 and TRBJ2-1; D may be TRBD1 or TRBD2 (6 bases each). The CDR3 consists of 16 residues. Trimming left V 6 bases short and J 2 bases short, with 17 bases between.

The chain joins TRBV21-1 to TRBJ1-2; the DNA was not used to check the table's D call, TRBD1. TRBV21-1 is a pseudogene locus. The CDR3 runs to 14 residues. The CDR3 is CASSKGQGDYGYTF. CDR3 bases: TGTGCCAGCAGCAAGGGACAGGGGGACTATGGCTACACCTTC.

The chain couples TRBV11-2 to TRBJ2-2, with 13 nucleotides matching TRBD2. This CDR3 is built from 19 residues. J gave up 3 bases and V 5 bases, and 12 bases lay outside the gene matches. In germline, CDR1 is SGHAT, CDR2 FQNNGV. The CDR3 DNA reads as TGTGCCAGCAGCCTTCCGACTAGCGGGGGGACCAGGTACACCGGGGAGCTGTTTTTT. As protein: CASSLPTSGGTRYTGELFF.

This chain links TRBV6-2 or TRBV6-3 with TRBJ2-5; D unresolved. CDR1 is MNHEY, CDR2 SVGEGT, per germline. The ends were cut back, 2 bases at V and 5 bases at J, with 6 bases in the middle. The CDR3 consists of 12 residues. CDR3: CASSYEWETQYF. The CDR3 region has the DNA TGTGCCAGCAGTTACGAGTGGGAGACCCAGTACTTC.